This T cell receptor (beta chain) was recovered during a study of blood T cell repertoires in COVID-19. The V and J ends lost 2 bases and 7 bases, in that order; junction bases with no gene match: 5. Germline CDR1 MNHNY, CDR2 SVGAGI (reference sequence). The CDR3 spans 15 residues. Data came from immunoSEQ multiplex PCR; TCRdb stores just in-frame clones and leaves some out. The sample yields just under 90,000 clones, approximately 90% seen once. Sequenced: peripheral blood. V and J are TRBV6-6 and TRBJ1-6; 7 positions match TRBD1. The sequence came from a woman over 75 with acute or convalescent COVID-19. The CDR3 DNA reads TGTGCCAGCAGTTACGGGGACAGTGCGAATTCACCCCTCCACTTT. Its protein product is CASSYGDSANSPLHF.